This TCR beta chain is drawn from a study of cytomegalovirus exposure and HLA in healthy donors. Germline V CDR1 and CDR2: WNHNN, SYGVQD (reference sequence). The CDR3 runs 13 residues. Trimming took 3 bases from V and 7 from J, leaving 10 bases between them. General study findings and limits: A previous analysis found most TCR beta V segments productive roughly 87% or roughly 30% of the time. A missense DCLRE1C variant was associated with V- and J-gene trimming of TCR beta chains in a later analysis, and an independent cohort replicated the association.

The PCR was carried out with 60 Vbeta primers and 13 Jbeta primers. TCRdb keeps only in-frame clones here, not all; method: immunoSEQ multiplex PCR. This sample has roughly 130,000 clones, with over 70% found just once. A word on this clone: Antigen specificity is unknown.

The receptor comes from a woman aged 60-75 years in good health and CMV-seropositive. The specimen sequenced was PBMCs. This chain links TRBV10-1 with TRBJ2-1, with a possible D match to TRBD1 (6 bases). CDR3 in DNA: TGCGCCAGCAGTGAAGGGGGTAGGAATGAGCAGTTCTTC. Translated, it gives CASSEGGRNEQFF.